This T cell receptor (beta chain) is from a study of T cell responses to AZD1222 COVID-19 vaccine. A word on this clone: Its antigen is currently unknown.

Findings and caveats of the study: Donors were largely white British and mainly female; clonal diversity was possibly underestimated. Among AZD1222 vaccinees, only six were seropositive at baseline. Vaccine-associated CD4 TCRs ranged over spike, dominating at 160-218 and 743-854.

Some clones are missing from TCRdb's copy, which holds only in-frame ones; the method was immunoSEQ multiplex PCR. The sample has 120,000 or so clones; about nine tenths are singletons. CDR1 is LNHDA, CDR2 SQIVND, per germline (reference sequence). The CDR3 spans 16 residues. The ends lost 5 bases at V and 7 bases at J; junction bases unmatched: 13. This TCR derives from an adult in good health. The sequencing here drew on peripheral blood, taken on day 0 of AZD1222 vaccination. The J gene is TRBJ2-1, the V gene TRBV19; 8 bases agree with TRBD2. DNA of the CDR3: TGTGCCAGTAGTGTTCTTATGGGCGGGAGGCGGAATGAGCAGTTCTTC. It codes for CASSVLMGGRRNEQFF.